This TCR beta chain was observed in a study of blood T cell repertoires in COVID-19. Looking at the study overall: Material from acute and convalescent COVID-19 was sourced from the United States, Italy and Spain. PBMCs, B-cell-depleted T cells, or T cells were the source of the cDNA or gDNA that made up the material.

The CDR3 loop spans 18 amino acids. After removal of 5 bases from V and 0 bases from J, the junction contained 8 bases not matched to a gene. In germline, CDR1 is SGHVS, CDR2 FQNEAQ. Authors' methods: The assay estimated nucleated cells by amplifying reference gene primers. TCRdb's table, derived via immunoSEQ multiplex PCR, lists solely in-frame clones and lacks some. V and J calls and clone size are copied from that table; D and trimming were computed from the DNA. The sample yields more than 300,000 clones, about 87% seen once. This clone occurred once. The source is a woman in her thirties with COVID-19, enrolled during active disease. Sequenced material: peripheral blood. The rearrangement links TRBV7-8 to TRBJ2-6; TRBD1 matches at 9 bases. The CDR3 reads CASSPWDRDFSGANVLTF. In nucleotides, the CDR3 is TGTGCCAGCAGCCCTTGGGACAGGGACTTCTCTGGGGCCAACGTCCTGACTTTC.